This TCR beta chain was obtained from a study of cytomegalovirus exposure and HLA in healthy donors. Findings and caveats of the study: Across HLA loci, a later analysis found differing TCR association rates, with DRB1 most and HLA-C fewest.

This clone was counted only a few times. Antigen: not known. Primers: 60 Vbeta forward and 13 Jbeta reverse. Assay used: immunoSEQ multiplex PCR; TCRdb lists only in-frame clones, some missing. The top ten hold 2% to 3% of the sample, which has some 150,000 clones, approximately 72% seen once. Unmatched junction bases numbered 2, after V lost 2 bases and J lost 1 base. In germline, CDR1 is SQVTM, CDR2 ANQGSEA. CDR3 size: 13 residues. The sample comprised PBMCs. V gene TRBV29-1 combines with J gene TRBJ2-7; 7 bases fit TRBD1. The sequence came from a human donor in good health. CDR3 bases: TGCAGCGTTGAAACGGACAGGTCCTACGAGCAGTACTTC. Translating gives CSVETDRSYEQYF.